The 22 T cell receptor beta chains listed next were all sequenced from one sample in a study of T cells in women clearing cervical HPV infection. This table comes from immunoSEQ multiplex PCR, and its TCRdb copy is limited to in-frame clones, with some not included. This specimen shows under 50,000 clones; the ten leading clones hold under 6.5%. Input material: blood buffy coat. These TCRs come from a woman aged 18 to 69 with a cervical HPV16 infection that either progressed to CIN3+ or cleared (not recorded which).

In regard to this clone: The CDR3 end is not reached by the read, which stops 3 residues before it; the germline J gene fills it in. The J gene is TRBJ2-1, the V gene TRBV7-8, with 7 bases aligning to TRBD2. V trimming: 1 base; J trimming: 7 bases; junction bases outside the gene matches: 7. The CDR3 covers 15 residues. Looked up from germline, CDR1 is SGHVS and CDR2 is FQNEAQ. The covered CDR3 bases are TGTGCCAGCAGCTTAGGGGGAGGGCGGGTAAATGAG. This sequence encodes CASSLGGGRVNE. The whole CDR3 sequence reads CASSLGGGRVNEQFF.

Of note for this clone: The CDR3 end falls 3 residues outside the read, so it is completed with the germline J gene. V and J are TRBV19 and TRBJ2-3; perhaps TRBD2 as D (6 bases). The CDR3 has 13 amino acids. The germline V gene has CDR1 LNHDA and CDR2 SQIVND (reference sequence). The part of the CDR3 DNA that was read is TGTGCCAGTAGTATGCGGGGAAGCGAGACG. This codes for CASSMRGSET. The whole CDR3 is CASSMRGSETQYF.

On this clone itself: The read ends 3 residues shy of where the CDR3 ends; the end is completed using the germline J gene. J is TRBJ2-1 and V is TRBV7-9; 10 positions match TRBD1. Per germline, CDR1 SEHNR and CDR2 FQNEAQ (reference sequence). The CDR3 runs to 14 residues. V lost 11 bases, J lost 4 bases, and 8 bases stayed unmatched. This CDR3 is CAPSRQGAYNEQFF. The DNA read from the CDR3 is TGTGCCCCCAGTAGACAGGGGGCTTACAATGAG.

On this clone itself: With the read ending 3 residues before the CDR3 end, the germline J gene is used to fill in that end. V and J are TRBV2 and TRBJ1-2; D ambiguous. Germline CDR1 and CDR2: SNHLY and FYNNEI. The V gene lost 2 bases and the J gene lost 7 bases, with 5 bases spanning the gap. The CDR3 totals 11 residues. The chain's CDR3 is CASSETGGYTF. The part of the CDR3 DNA that was read is TGTGCCAGCAGTGAAACTGGTGGC.

A word on this clone: The read stops 3 residues short of the end of the CDR3; the missing end is completed from the germline J gene. V is TRBV6-1 and J is TRBJ1-2; 9 bases fit TRBD1. The CDR3 covers 14 residues. The germline V gene has CDR1 MNHNS and CDR2 SASEGT. This CDR3 is CASSEGQGFYDYTF. The sequenced CDR3 bases are TGTGCCAGCAGTGAGGGACAGGGTTTCTACGAC.

Notes on this clone: Read sequence stops 3 residues before the CDR3 end, and the germline J gene provides the missing end. The genes are TRBV7-9 and TRBJ1-2; D unclear. Per germline, CDR1 SEHNR and CDR2 FQNEAQ (reference sequence). The CDR3 is 14 amino acids. The part of the CDR3 DNA that was read is TGTGCCAGTGTTAGCGGGATGAGCTCCTACGAC. Amino acid sequence: CASVSGMSSYD. The whole CDR3 sequence is CASVSGMSSYDYTF.

Note on this clone: The read stops 3 residues short of the end of the CDR3; the missing end is completed from the germline J gene. V and J are TRBV30 and TRBJ2-2, with 8 bases fitting TRBD2. From germline, CDR1 is GTSNPN and CDR2 SVGIG (reference sequence). The CDR3 runs 16 residues. This CDR3 reads CAWSVPGGTTNEKLFF. The covered CDR3 bases are TGTGCCTGGAGTGTACCGGGGGGGACAACTAATGAAAAG.

In the case of this clone: The CDR3 end is not reached by the read, which stops 3 residues before it; the germline J gene fills it in. The chain uses TRBV11-2 and TRBJ2-7, with 9 bases fitting TRBD2. Germline CDR1 reads SGHAT; CDR2 reads FQNNGV. V shed 5 bases, J shed 2 bases, and the junction held 7 bases outside the gene matches. This CDR3 is built from 15 residues. Here the CDR3 reads CASSPTSGKTYEQYF. The DNA read from the CDR3 is TGTGCCAGCAGCCCGACTAGCGGCAAGACCTACGAG.

About this clone itself: Coverage ceases 3 residues before the CDR3 finishes, and the germline J gene fills in the end. The genes are TRBV7-2 and TRBJ1-1; D is uncertain. Germline CDR1 reads SGHTA; CDR2 reads FQGNSA. CDR3 size: 15 residues. The part of the CDR3 DNA that was read is TGTGCCAGCAGCTTAGCAGGCGGGAAGAGGGAGACA. Its protein is CASSLAGGKRET. The entire CDR3 sequence reads CASSLAGGKRETAFF. Drawing the rest from reference TRBV7-2 and TRBJ1-1, the complete variable domain is GAGVSQSPSNKVTEKGKDVELRCDPISGHTALYWYRQSLGQGLEFLIYFQGNSAPDKSGLPSDRFSAERTGGSVSTLTIQRTQQEDSAVYLCASSLAGGKRETAFFGQGTRLTVV.

Remarks on this clone: The observed sequence ends 3 residues before the CDR3 terminus, with the missing tail filled in from the germline J gene. The rearrangement joins TRBV7-2 to TRBJ2-2; no definite D call. The germline V and J ends were trimmed by 1 base and 1 base, with 4 bases remaining between them. This CDR3 contains 14 residues. The germline V gene has CDR1 SGHTA and CDR2 FQGNSA. The CDR3 here is CASSLGLNTGELFF. Incomplete CDR3 DNA: TGTGCCAGCAGCTTAGGACTGAACACCGGGGAG.

Concerning this clone itself: The sequenced fragment ends 3 residues before the CDR3 boundary, so the rest is inferred from the germline J gene. V gene TRBV18 combines with J gene TRBJ2-4, with D perhaps TRBD2 (5 bases). Germline CDR1 and CDR2: KGHSH and LQKENI. The CDR3 runs 16 residues. The covered CDR3 bases are TGTGCCAGCTCACCAATGGAGGCGAAGGCTAACTATGGT. This sequence encodes CASSPMEAKANYG. The entire CDR3 protein is CASSPMEAKANYGQYF.

About this clone: Sequencing ends 3 residues short of the CDR3 end; the germline J gene provides the rest. The chain links TRBV2 to TRBJ2-7, with 8 bases matching TRBD2. There are 16 residues in the CDR3. Germline trimming cut 2 bases from V and 4 bases from J; bases unmatched to any gene: 10. The germline CDR1 and CDR2 sequences are SNHLY and FYNNEI. CDR3 DNA, as far as it was read: TGTGCCAGCAGTGAACCCGGGCTAGCGGGCACTTACGAG. It encodes CASSEPGLAGTYE. The CDR3 reads in full as CASSEPGLAGTYEQYF.

As regards this clone: The observed sequence ends 3 residues before the CDR3 terminus, with the missing tail filled in from the germline J gene. V usage is TRBV20-1 and J usage is TRBJ2-7, with TRBD2 as a possible D gene (6 bases). The CDR3 totals 17 residues. The germline gives CDR1 DFQATT, CDR2 SNEGSKA (reference sequence). V was clipped by 0 bases and J by 4 bases, with 22 bases between them. The CDR3 sequence: CSARDRSRSSEWYEQYF. The DNA read from the CDR3 is TGCAGTGCTAGAGATCGTTCTAGATCTAGCGAGTGGTACGAG.

Comments on this clone: The CDR3 is cut off 3 residues early in the read; its end comes from the germline J gene. The chain employs TRBV5-6 and TRBJ2-4; D is perhaps TRBD1 (6 bases). There are 15 residues in the CDR3. Germline lookup yields CDR1 SGHDT and CDR2 YYEEEE. The CDR3 is CASSPTTDSGHGQYF. The CDR3 bases that were read are TGTGCCAGCAGCCCGACGACGGACAGTGGCCATGGT.

As for this clone: The sequenced fragment ends 3 residues before the CDR3 boundary, so the rest is inferred from the germline J gene. The V and J genes are TRBV18 and TRBJ1-2; 9 bases are shared with TRBD1. CDR3 length: 13 amino acids. Germline lookup yields CDR1 KGHSH and CDR2 LQKENI. This CDR3 reads CASANRGRGDYTF. The CDR3 DNA, read in part, is TGTGCCAGCGCTAACAGGGGGCGTGGGGAC.

Worth noting for this clone: The read finishes 3 residues shy of the CDR3 end, and the germline J gene is used to complete it. This sequence joins TRBV20-1 and TRBJ2-1; no clear D gene. Trimming cost V 6 bases and J 5 bases, with 11 bases left between them. This CDR3 comprises 12 residues. Germline loops: CDR1 DFQATT, CDR2 SNEGSKA (reference sequence). The part of the CDR3 DNA that was read is TGCAGTGCACATGAAACAGACAATGAG. This translates into CSAHETDNE. From start to end, the CDR3 is CSAHETDNEQFF.

As regards this clone: The read is 3 residues too short to cover the CDR3 end, so that end is filled in from the germline J gene. The V call is TRBV6-2 or TRBV6-3, the J call TRBJ2-7, with 12 nucleotides matching TRBD2. CDR1 and CDR2 from the germline V gene are MNHEY and SVGEGT. The V and J ends lost 6 bases and 3 bases, in that order; junction bases with no gene match: 6. The CDR3 loop spans 15 amino acids. CDR3 loop: CASRLLAGGNYEQYF. The sequenced CDR3 bases are TGTGCCAGCAGGCTACTAGCGGGAGGAAACTACGAG.

On this clone: Sequencing ends 3 residues short of the CDR3 end; the germline J gene provides the rest. The chain couples TRBV28 to TRBJ1-4; 8 nucleotides agree with TRBD1. Looked up from germline, CDR1 is MDHEN and CDR2 is SYDVKM. This CDR3 contains 15 residues. V lost 3 bases and J lost 6; bases outside the gene matches: 6. CDR3 residues: CASSFSGQGDEKLFF. Incomplete CDR3 DNA: TGTGCCAGCAGTTTTTCCGGACAGGGAGATGAAAAA.

Details on this clone: The read terminates 3 residues ahead of where the CDR3 ends, so the germline J gene completes it. This chain connects TRBV30 to TRBJ2-3, with 7 nucleotides matching TRBD1. Per the germline V gene, CDR1 is GTSNPN and CDR2 is SVGIG (reference sequence). This CDR3 has 13 residues. The CDR3 reads CAWSKRGLQPQYF. CDR3 DNA, as far as it was read: TGTGCCTGGAGTAAAAGGGGGCTCCAGCCG.

Notes on this clone: The sequence runs out 3 residues before the end of the CDR3; the remainder is reconstructed from the germline J gene. The chain employs TRBV20-1 and TRBJ2-7, with 9 bases matching TRBD2. Looked up from germline, CDR1 is DFQATT and CDR2 is SNEGSKA (reference sequence). The CDR3 contains 14 residues. Unmatched junction bases numbered 7, after V lost 6 bases and J lost 1 base. CDR3 in amino acids: CSAGSGSISYEQYF. The part of the CDR3 DNA that was read is TGCAGTGCGGGTAGCGGGAGTATTTCCTACGAG.

Comment on this clone: The read terminates 3 residues ahead of where the CDR3 ends, so the germline J gene completes it. The rearrangement uses TRBV7-9 and TRBJ2-4; D possibly corresponds to TRBD1 (6 bases). Germline V gives CDR1 SEHNR, CDR2 FQNEAQ (reference sequence). CDR3 length equals 13 residues. The CDR3 spells CASSPGTNYGQYF. The sequenced CDR3 bases are TGTGCCAGCAGCCCCGGGACAAATTATGGT.

As regards this clone: The sequenced fragment ends 3 residues before the CDR3 boundary, so the rest is inferred from the germline J gene. The V gene is TRBV9, the J gene TRBJ2-1; TRBD1 aligns across 9 bases. The germline V gene has CDR1 SGDLS and CDR2 YYNGEE. CDR3 size: 16 residues. The V gene end was trimmed by 4 bases and the J gene end by 4 bases; junction bases not matched to a gene: 9. CDR3 loop: CASSPRGQGLYNEQFF. CDR3 DNA, as far as it was read: TGTGCCAGCAGCCCGAGGGGACAGGGACTTTACAATGAG.